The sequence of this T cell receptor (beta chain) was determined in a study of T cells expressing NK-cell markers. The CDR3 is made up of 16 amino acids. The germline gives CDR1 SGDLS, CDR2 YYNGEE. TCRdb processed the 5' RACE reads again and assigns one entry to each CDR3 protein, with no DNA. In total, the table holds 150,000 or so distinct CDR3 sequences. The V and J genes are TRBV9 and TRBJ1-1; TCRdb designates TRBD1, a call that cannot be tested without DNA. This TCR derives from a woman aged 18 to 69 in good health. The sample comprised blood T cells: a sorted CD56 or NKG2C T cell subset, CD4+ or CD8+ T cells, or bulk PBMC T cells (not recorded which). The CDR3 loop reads CASTQSLTGGSTEAFF.